This TCR beta chain was sequenced in a study of OX40 agonist ivuxolimab in advanced cancers. Overall study: The patients' treatment was ivuxolimab, an agonistic anti-OX40 (CD134) antibody.

Germline CDR1 is SNHLY and CDR2 is FYNNEI. V trimming: 6 bases; J trimming: 8 bases; junction bases outside the gene matches: 8. The CDR3 consists of 14 residues. Details on this clone: Its antigen is undetermined.

Findings and limits, study-wide: Among patients with partial responses at 0.1-3.0 mg/kg, clonal expansion was among the lowest. Clonal expansion by week 6 occurred in CD4+ and CD8+ blood T cells (at 0.1 to 3.0 mg/kg).

The repertoire was sequenced with immunoSEQ multiplex PCR; TCRdb's copy has only in-frame clones and lacks some. The data show 55,000 to 85,000 clones, with approximately 90% seen just once and over 6% held by the top ten. The chain employs TRBV2 and TRBJ2-4, with 9 nucleotides matching TRBD1. Sequences were derived from CD4+ or CD8+ T cells sorted from blood, sampled in a trial of the OX40 agonist ivuxolimab. The sequence came from an adult with an advanced solid tumor such as melanoma, head and neck, liver or kidney cancer. The CDR3 DNA follows: TGTGCCAGCAGACTCGACAGGGGGGGGTACATTCAGTACTTC. It encodes CASRLDRGGYIQYF.